This T cell receptor (beta chain) was recovered during a study of regulatory dendritic cells for organ transplantation. CFSE-labeled sorted T cells met regulatory or mature dendritic cells for 5 to 6 days. TCRdb keeps only in-frame clones here, not all; method: immunoSEQ multiplex PCR. The table includes approximately 22,000 clones, over 75% detected once. The CDR3 sequence is 14 residues long. V lost 7 bases and J lost 7; bases outside the gene matches: 10. Germline V gene lookup returns CDR1 KGHSH and CDR2 LQKENI. General study points: Resting memory CD8+ T cells held the most alloreactive clonotypes. Mature dendritic cells appeared to drive more memory CD8+ clonal expansion than regulatory ones.

Comments on this clone: The antigen is undetermined.

The clonotype comes from a human donor in good health. V and J are TRBV18 and TRBJ2-1, with 7 bases identical to TRBD1. The source material was naive CD4+ T cells from blood cultured with dendritic cells. Subset specified: CD45RA+ naive T cells. The CDR3 DNA reads as TGTGCCAGCTTACCTTCGACAGGGTGGAATGAGCAGTTCTTC. This translates into CASLPSTGWNEQFF.